These 8 T cell receptor beta chains originate from one sample sequenced in a study of vaccination and CD4 T cells after COVID-19. As to treatment: approximately 9-day PBMC culture with coronavirus spike peptide pools or control peptides (ViraFEST assay). The Oncomine TCR Beta short-read assay was applied to DNA of cultured CD4+ T cells. In TCRdb, the PCR reads were re-called with MiXCR into one record per CDR3 protein. This sample has 20,000 to 30,000 distinct CDR3 sequences; about 41% occur once, and the top ten carry about a tenth. Their antigens are not known. The specimen was CD4+ T cells from blood, cultured in vitro. The receptors come from a human donor who had recovered from COVID-19.

The chain uses TRBV7-3 and TRBJ1-6; D is undetermined. From germline, CDR1 is SGHTA and CDR2 FQGTGA. Deletions cut 5 bases from V and 5 bases from J, with 13 bases between. The CDR3 is 15 amino acids. CDR3 in DNA: TGTGCCAGCAGCAAGGCAGCTGGGAATAATTCACCCCTCCACTTT. Its translation: CASSKAAGNNSPLHF. Combining the CDR3 with reference TRBV7-3 and TRBJ1-6 gives the whole variable domain GAGVSQTPSNKVTEKGKYVELRCDPISGHTALYWYRQSLGQGPEFLIYFQGTGAADDSGLPNDRFFAVRPEGSVSTLKIQRTERGDSAVYLCASSKAAGNNSPLHFGNGTRLTVT.

This clonotype came up once. This chain connects TRBV5-1 to TRBJ2-5, with 10 bases matching TRBD2. The CDR3 covers 16 residues. Germline-derived CDR1 and CDR2 are SGHRS and YFSETQ. With V trimmed by 5 bases and J by 2 bases, 9 bases remained unmatched. CDR3 amino acids: CASSERAGGRQETQYF. As DNA, the CDR3 is TGCGCCAGCAGTGAGCGAGCGGGGGGGAGGCAAGAGACCCAGTACTTC.

This clonotype was recorded only once. This chain uses TRBV28 with TRBJ1-5; tentative D call: TRBD1 (6 bases). The CDR3 is 16 residues long. The germline V and J ends were trimmed by 3 bases and 6 bases, with 18 bases remaining between them. CDR1 and CDR2 from the germline V gene are MDHEN and SYDVKM. The CDR3 DNA reads TGTGCCAGCAGTTTGGGCCGGGGGGCGCGGGGTCAGCCCCAGCATTTT. Translated, it gives CASSLGRGARGQPQHF.

The V and J genes are TRBV20-1 and TRBJ2-5, with D tentatively TRBD2 (5 bases). Trimming removed 1 base from V and 0 bases from J, with 9 bases in between. Germline values: CDR1 DFQATT, CDR2 SNEGSKA (reference sequence). The CDR3 is 14 amino acids. For the CDR3, the DNA is TGCAGTGCTAGAGGGACTCCGTACCAAGAGACCCAGTACTTC. Translating it yields CSARGTPYQETQYF.

The rearrangement uses TRBV5-1 and TRBJ1-2; no firm D call. The germline CDR1 and CDR2 sequences are SGHRS and YFSETQ. CDR3 size: 15 residues. The ends were cut back, 1 base at V and 6 bases at J, with 16 bases in the middle. The CDR3 DNA reads as TGCGCCAGCAGCTTGAGGGCAGGCAATATTCATGGCTACACCTTC. Translation gives CASSLRAGNIHGYTF. Together with reference TRBV5-1 and TRBJ1-2, the CDR3 gives the full variable domain: KAGVTQTPRYLIKTRGQQVTLSCSPISGHRSVSWYQQTPGQGLQFLFEYFSETQRNKGNFPGRFSGRQFSNSRSEMNVSTLELGDSALYLCASSLRAGNIHGYTFGSGTRLTVV.

This clonotype was seen a few times. The chain joins TRBV6-2 or TRBV6-3 to TRBJ2-5; the match to TRBD2 covers 14 bases. This CDR3 comprises 15 residues. Germline V lookup: CDR1 MNHEY, CDR2 SVGEGT. Germline trimming cut 6 bases from V and 6 bases from J; bases unmatched to any gene: 6. The CDR3 here is CASSQTSGRAKTQYF. CDR3 DNA: TGTGCCAGCAGCCAGACTAGCGGGAGGGCAAAGACCCAGTACTTC.

This clonotype has more than one count but fewer than ten. This chain joins TRBV7-9 and TRBJ2-3; the D gene is possibly TRBD2 (6 bases). Germline loops: CDR1 SEHNR, CDR2 FQNEAQ (reference sequence). The CDR3 extends over 18 amino acids. Trimming took off 1 base at V and 5 bases at J, with 22 bases between the two ends. The CDR3 sequence is CASSLEFVPGRSGDTQYF. In DNA form, the CDR3 reads TGTGCCAGCAGCTTAGAGTTTGTGCCAGGGAGGTCGGGAGATACGCAGTATTTT. The variable domain in full, with the rest retrieved from reference TRBV7-9 and TRBJ2-3, is DTGVSQNPRHKITKRGQNVTFRCDPISEHNRLYWYRQTLGQGPEFLTYFQNEAQLEKSRLLSDRFSAERPKGSFSTLEIQRTEQGDSAMYLCASSLEFVPGRSGDTQYFGPGTRLTVL.

The rearrangement joins TRBV7-2 to TRBJ2-1, with D possibly TRBD1 on 5 matching bases. This CDR3 comprises 14 residues. CDR1 SGHTA and CDR2 FQGNSA come from the germline V gene. Trimming took off 5 bases at V and 10 bases at J, with 18 bases between the two ends. CDR3 nucleotides: TGTGCCAGCAGCCCTGGGGCGCAGACCAAGGAGCAGTTCTTC. This codes for CASSPGAQTKEQFF.